A selection of T cell receptor beta chains follows, all from one sample in a study of T cells in localized non-small cell lung cancer. TCRdb keeps only in-frame clones here, not all; method: immunoSEQ multiplex PCR. The sample consists of 45,000 to 60,000 clones, approximately 90% of them appearing once. The material was PBMCs, obtained before any cancer treatment. These receptors came from a man between 40 and 70 years old with stage II lung adenocarcinoma. The CDR3 runs from the conserved cysteine through the conserved F or W. A D gene is named only where the DNA matches it firmly. Clone size is shown for a subset of rows, as once, few, many or a class of expanded clone.

V gene,J gene,D gene,clone size,CDR3 protein,CDR3 DNA
TRBV18,TRBJ2-1,.,.,CASSPGAYNEQFF,TGTGCCAGCTCACCGGGGGCCTACAATGAGCAGTTCTTC
TRBV6-5,TRBJ2-2,.,.,CASSFRPVRDTGELFF,TGTGCCAGCAGTTTCAGGCCCGTCAGGGACACCGGGGAGCTGTTTTTT
TRBV15,TRBJ2-7,TRBD1,.,CATSTPGQDEQYF,TGTGCCACCAGCACGCCGGGACAGGACGAGCAGTACTTC
TRBV19,TRBJ1-2,.,.,CASATWGSGYGYTF,TGTGCCAGTGCGACATGGGGCAGCGGTTATGGCTACACCTTC
TRBV2,TRBJ1-1,.,.,CASSLRGDTEAFF,TGTGCCAGCAGTCTGAGGGGAGACACTGAAGCTTTCTTT
TRBV10-1,TRBJ1-3,TRBD1,.,CASSSGTGDSGNTIYF,TGCGCCAGCAGCTCCGGGACAGGGGACTCTGGAAACACCATATATTTT
TRBV5-6,TRBJ2-5,.,.,CASSLRGQPSGSETQYF,TGTGCCAGCAGTTTACGGGGGCAACCCAGTGGGTCGGAGACCCAGTACTTC
TRBV5-1,TRBJ1-1,TRBD1,.,CASSLALRGQPMNTEAFF,TGCGCCAGCAGCTTGGCCCTCCGGGGACAGCCCATGAACACTGAAGCTTTCTTT
TRBV7-8,TRBJ1-1,.,.,CASSLGTANTEAFF,TGTGCCAGCAGCTTAGGAACAGCGAACACTGAAGCTTTCTTT
TRBV6-6,TRBJ1-1,.,.,CASLPMKGVGTEAFF,TGTGCCAGCCTTCCCATGAAGGGCGTCGGCACTGAAGCTTTCTTT
TRBV5-6,TRBJ2-3,TRBD2,.,CASSLVSGGADTQYF,TGTGCCAGCAGCTTGGTCAGCGGGGGGGCAGATACGCAGTATTTT
TRBV29-1,TRBJ2-3,.,.,CSVERGAGTDTQYF,TGCAGCGTTGAACGGGGGGCTGGCACAGATACGCAGTATTTT
TRBV30,TRBJ2-7,.,.,CAWSEGSGAEQYF,TGTGCCTGGAGTGAGGGTTCAGGGGCCGAGCAGTACTTC
TRBV18,TRBJ2-3,.,.,CASSPPRGGGRGDTQYF,TGTGCCAGCTCACCTCCCCGAGGGGGGGGGCGTGGAGATACGCAGTATTTT
TRBV11-2,TRBJ2-1,.,.,CASSSWSGPYNEQFF,TGTGCCAGCAGTTCCTGGAGCGGACCCTACAATGAGCAGTTCTTC
TRBV6-4,TRBJ2-2,.,.,CATSSELNTGELFF,TGTGCCACCTCGAGTGAGTTGAACACCGGGGAGCTGTTTTTT
TRBV7-3,TRBJ2-5,.,few,CASSSTPIGSGRVQYF,TGTGCCAGCAGCTCCACCCCTATCGGGTCAGGAAGGGTCCAGTACTTC
TRBV5-6,TRBJ1-1,TRBD1,.,CASSLWTGRDEAFF,TGTGCCAGCAGCTTGTGGACAGGGCGGGATGAAGCTTTCTTT
TRBV19,TRBJ2-3,.,.,CASSTPRGPATDTQYF,TGTGCCAGTAGTACCCCGCGGGGGCCGGCCACAGATACGCAGTATTTT
TRBV5-1,TRBJ1-5,TRBD1,.,CASSLGRQGGGNQPQHF,TGCGCCAGCAGCTTGGGGCGACAGGGAGGTGGCAATCAGCCCCAGCATTTT
TRBV10-3,TRBJ1-1,.,.,CAIKGGSTEAFF,TGTGCCATCAAGGGGGGCAGCACTGAAGCTTTCTTT
TRBV5-1,TRBJ1-2,.,.,CASSLEVGNYGYTF,TGCGCCAGCAGCTTGGAGGTGGGGAACTATGGCTACACCTTC
TRBV7-6,TRBJ1-6,.,.,CASSLDQNSPLHF,TGTGCCAGCAGCTTAGATCAAAATTCACCCCTCCACTTT
TRBV7-8,TRBJ2-2,TRBD1,once,CASGQANTGELFF,TGTGCCAGCGGACAGGCGAACACCGGGGAGCTGTTTTTT
TRBV7-3,TRBJ2-1,.,.,CASSLSSENNEQFF,TGTGCCAGCAGCTTAAGCTCGGAAAACAATGAGCAGTTCTTC
TRBV6-1,TRBJ1-2,.,.,CASGEFRLGYGYTF,TGTGCCAGCGGGGAGTTCCGCCTCGGCTATGGCTACACCTTC
TRBV2,TRBJ2-6,.,.,CASRGQLAGANVLTF,TGTGCCAGCAGGGGTCAGCTAGCTGGGGCCAACGTCCTGACTTTC
TRBV9,TRBJ1-1,.,.,CASSPASRNTEAFF,TGTGCCAGCAGCCCTGCTTCTAGGAACACTGAAGCTTTCTTT
TRBV4-2,TRBJ2-3,TRBD2,.,CASSHYLPGGGSTDTQYF,TGTGCCAGCAGCCATTATCTCCCCGGGGGGGGATCCACAGATACGCAGTATTTT